Sequencing of this T cell receptor beta chain was carried out in a study of T cell repertoires in cytomegalovirus infection. CDR3 size: 13 residues. The germline V gene has CDR1 MDHEN and CDR2 SYDVKM. TCRdb reanalysed the reads using MiXCR and keeps one entry per CDR3 protein. The sample lists approximately 200,000 distinct CDR3 sequences; under 25% were seen once. Whole-study results and caveats: HLA-C-restricted CMV-specific TCR beta clonotypes were dominant in the ex vivo response.

This clonotype was recorded at least ten times. Its antigen is unidentified. One end of the junction fails to match germline, which may point to a read error. The rearrangement links TRBV28 to TRBJ2-7; the match to TRBD1 covers 8 bases. The specimen was CD8+ T cells from PBMCs. This TCR was recovered from a human donor in good health (CMV status not recorded). Some clones in this sample may be carry-over from other donors' samples. CDR3 in amino acids: CASSLDRGYEQYF. CDR3 DNA: TGCGCCAGCAGCTTAGACAGGGGATACGAGCAGTACTTC.